This T cell receptor beta chain was sequenced during a study of T-cell memory formation after mild COVID-19. The CDR3 length is 12 residues. Between the trimmed V and J ends, which lost 5 bases and 10 bases, there was a span of 12 bases. The germline gives CDR1 MNHEY, CDR2 SMNVEV (reference sequence). This clonotype occurred a few times. The antigen is undetermined. One entry per CDR3 protein results from TCRdb running MiXCR on the 5' RACE reads. Altogether 65,000 to 100,000 distinct CDR3 sequences are present, around 13% being singletons, with the ten largest covering 35% to 50%. Study results and limitations: The SARS-CoV-2 specificity of second-wave clones reaching peak at day 37 remained unverified. Cross-reactive memory seemingly joined, as some responding clones were found in pre-infection memory.

The receptor's source is a young man who had mild COVID-19 (a few samples of this study predate the infection). Cell type and time point are not known. The chain joins TRBV27 to TRBJ2-1, with a tentative D call TRBD2 (7 bases). Sequencing was performed on PBMCs or a T cell subset sorted from them (not recorded which). This CDR3 is CASSKQGGEQFF. The CDR3 DNA is TGTGCCAGCAGTAAACAGGGAGGGGAGCAGTTCTTC.